The rows below give T cell receptor beta chains drawn from one sample of a study of T cell repertoires in cytomegalovirus infection. Each CDR3 protein gets one entry after TCRdb re-called the reads with MiXCR. This sample has roughly 310,000 distinct CDR3 sequences; 15% to 20% occur once, and the top ten carry 12%. Material for sequencing was PBMCs. Receptors were obtained from a human donor in good health (CMV status not recorded). Some clones in this sample may be carry-over from other donors' samples. Each CDR3 is given with its conserved first and last residue. A D gene is named only where the DNA matches it firmly.

V gene	J gene	D gene	CDR3 protein
TRBV18	TRBJ1-3	TRBD1	CASSPSRQGSSGNTIYF
TRBV7-2	TRBJ2-7	TRBD2	CASSLEAGGLHYEQYF
TRBV7-6	TRBJ1-1	NA	CASSLASVMNTEAFF
TRBV7-9	TRBJ2-2	TRBD1	CASSSTGENGELFF
TRBV4-1	TRBJ2-7	NA	CASSQVEGDVFEQYF
TRBV28	TRBJ2-2	NA	CASRNRQGGNTGELFF
TRBV7-2	TRBJ2-5	TRBD2	CASSSLGLAGDEETQYF
TRBV7-8	TRBJ2-7	TRBD1	CASSPIAGQGLYEQYF
TRBV20-1	TRBJ2-1	NA	CSACPDSYNEQFF
TRBV20-1	TRBJ2-7	NA	CSARADMSYEQYF
TRBV20-1	TRBJ1-1	TRBD1	CSARGTGGTNTEAFF
TRBV12-3/TRBV12-4	TRBJ2-3	TRBD1	CASSPTRDRVFTDTQYF
TRBV7-9	TRBJ2-3	TRBD2	CASSLVASGEGTDTQYF
TRBV6-5	TRBJ1-1	NA	CASSYSKSWFLGTEAFF
TRBV28	TRBJ1-5	NA	CASSLQGYSNQPQHF
TRBV12-3/TRBV12-4	TRBJ2-7	NA	CASRDGTLSYEQYF
TRBV7-2	TRBJ2-5	TRBD1	CASSFSGQGGRETQYF
TRBV27	TRBJ1-6	NA	CASSLEGIYNSPLHF
TRBV15	TRBJ1-5	NA	CATSRVLAFQGSQPQHF
TRBV6-2/TRBV6-3	TRBJ2-5	NA	CASTYRDDGTQYF
TRBV2	TRBJ2-3	NA	CASSEGWGGGSDTQYF
TRBV18	TRBJ1-6	NA	CASSPGLGQDSPLHF
TRBV28	TRBJ2-3	TRBD1	CASSLWGTGSRTDTQYF
TRBV9	TRBJ2-7	NA	CASSAGLVTYEQYF
TRBV6-1	TRBJ2-5	TRBD2	CASNYRTSGYRVGETQYF
TRBV28	TRBJ2-7	NA	CASRGARNEQYF
TRBV12-3/TRBV12-4	TRBJ1-1	TRBD1	CASKGQVNTEAFF
TRBV7-2	TRBJ2-7	TRBD1	CASGEQGFIGEQYF
TRBV7-2	TRBJ1-1	NA	CASSLSMNTEAFF
TRBV7-2	TRBJ2-7	TRBD1	CASSLRDRVDEQYF
TRBV6-5	TRBJ1-2	NA	CASSYSRGGHDGYTF
TRBV18	TRBJ2-3	NA	CASSSNDGSTDTQYF
TRBV4-2	TRBJ2-3	NA	CASSQEADRGSGGDTQYF
TRBV7-2	TRBJ1-4	NA	CASSLAREKLFF
TRBV4-2	TRBJ1-4	NA	CASSQDRLLEKLFF
TRBV7-2	TRBJ2-1	TRBD2	CASSSRESGGARFHEQFF
TRBV7-9	TRBJ2-1	NA	CASSLDRGGNEQFF
TRBV6-2/TRBV6-3	TRBJ1-1	NA	CASSSWVGFPNTEAFF
TRBV6-2/TRBV6-3	TRBJ2-1	TRBD1	CASSFLTGGNEQFF
TRBV7-9	TRBJ1-2	NA	CASSLGVDGYTF
TRBV7-6	TRBJ2-7	NA	CASSLGHKGEQYF
TRBV20-1	TRBJ2-4	TRBD2	CSAGTSGGLGIQYF
TRBV27	TRBJ2-5	NA	CASSLGGGPQTQYF
TRBV7-2	TRBJ2-7	NA	CASSLGGTPGGYEQYF
TRBV27	TRBJ2-3	TRBD1	CASRKDDRGSTDTQYF
TRBV7-9	TRBJ2-7	NA	CASSFPGDGEQYF
TRBV18	TRBJ2-5	NA	CASSPEDNPQETQYF